The next 13 T cell receptor beta chains were all read from a single sample in a study of T cells in Graves' hyperthyroidism and ophthalmopathy. Regions amplified from RNA transcripts were the TCR beta CDR3 regions. First-round RT-PCR with HTBI primers amplified the TCR CDR3 region. In TCRdb, the multiplex PCR reads were re-called with MiXCR into one record per CDR3 protein. The sample has around 500,000 distinct CDR3 sequences; about 22% are singletons. The sample taken for sequencing was blood. Receptor source: a woman in her sixties or seventies with Graves' ophthalmopathy.

The V call is TRBV9, the J call TRBJ1-6; maybe TRBD1 (6 bases). This CDR3 is 15 amino acids long. CDR1 and CDR2 (germline): SGDLS, YYNGEE. V lost 3 bases, J lost 10 bases, and 17 bases lay in between. The CDR3 here is CASSEQGGSQSPLHF. CDR3 DNA sequence: TGTGCCAGCAGCGAACAGGGAGGTTCACAATCACCCCTCCACTTT.

The chain combines TRBV29-1 with TRBJ2-7; 9 nucleotides match TRBD1. The V gene end was trimmed by 4 bases and the J gene end by 6 bases; junction bases not matched to a gene: 7. Germline V gives CDR1 SQVTM, CDR2 ANQGSEA. This CDR3 spans 13 amino acids. The CDR3 reads CSVGGQGISEQYF. DNA of the CDR3: TGCAGCGTTGGGGGACAGGGAATCTCCGAGCAGTACTTC.

This clonotype appeared a few times. The chain joins TRBV20-1 to TRBJ2-7, with 10 bases lining up with TRBD2. This CDR3 contains 13 residues. The junction had 5 bases not matched to a gene; V was cut back by 6 bases and J by 3 bases. Germline-derived CDR1 and CDR2 are DFQATT and SNEGSKA (reference sequence). The CDR3 protein is CSARGLADYEQYF. CDR3 bases: TGCAGTGCGCGAGGACTAGCGGACTACGAGCAGTACTTC.

This clonotype was seen ten or more times. The V gene is TRBV10-1, the J gene TRBJ1-1, with 8 nucleotides matching TRBD1. Germline assignment: CDR1 WNHNN and CDR2 SYGVQD (reference sequence). CDR3 length: 13 residues. Trimming took 4 bases from V and 8 from J; bases not matched to a gene: 6. The CDR3 DNA reads as TGCGCCAGCAGTGTTGGGGACAGGAACGAAGCTTTCTTT. Residues: CASSVGDRNEAFF.

This clonotype was detected only a few times. This rearrangement joins TRBV20-1 to TRBJ2-7; TRBD1 aligns across 10 bases. The V gene end was trimmed by 1 base and the J gene end by 4 bases; junction bases not matched to a gene: 10. Germline CDR1 and CDR2: DFQATT and SNEGSKA (reference sequence). There are 16 residues in the CDR3. CDR3 residues: CSARGGGTGVGYEQYF. CDR3 nucleotide sequence: TGCAGTGCTAGAGGGGGAGGGACAGGGGTCGGGTACGAGCAGTACTTC.

The genes are TRBV28 and TRBJ2-7, with 8 bases identical to TRBD2. The CDR3 has 15 amino acids. With 6 bases clipped from V and 4 bases from J, the junction kept 11 bases outside the gene matches. Germline V gene data show CDR1 as MDHEN and CDR2 as SYDVKM. The CDR3 nucleotides read TGTGCCAGCAGCCGTGGGGGACTAGGGGCTTACGAGCAGTACTTC. This translates into CASSRGGLGAYEQYF.

This clonotype occurred a few times. At one end, the junction sequence differs from germline, possibly due to a read error. This rearrangement joins TRBV7-7 to TRBJ1-1, with TRBD1 identical over 7 bases. The CDR3 extends over 13 amino acids. Per germline, CDR1 SSHAT and CDR2 FNYEAQ (reference sequence). The CDR3 loop reads CASSYRQGTEAFF. The CDR3 DNA reads as TGTGCTAGCAGCTATCGACAGGGCACTGAAGCTTTCTTT.

There are many counts of this clonotype. This rearrangement joins TRBV11-2 to TRBJ2-3; no reliable D call. This CDR3 comprises 16 residues. Germline values: CDR1 SGHAT, CDR2 FQNNGV. Trimming removed 1 base from V and 0 bases from J, with 11 bases in between. In DNA form, the CDR3 reads TGTGCCAGCAGCTTAGGTGGCACCACTAGCACAGATACGCAGTATTTT. Protein product: CASSLGGTTSTDTQYF.

V is TRBV27 and J is TRBJ1-1; D call uncertain. V lost 4 bases and J 0 bases, leaving 12 bases between the germline ends. The CDR3 contains 15 residues. CDR1 is MNHEY and CDR2 is SMNVEV in the germline V gene (reference sequence). This CDR3 reads CASSSGISVNTEAFF. CDR3 nucleotide sequence: TGTGCCAGCAGTTCGGGAATCTCGGTGAACACTGAAGCTTTCTTT.

This clonotype was seen only a few times. V usage is TRBV5-1 and J usage is TRBJ2-5, with a possible D match to TRBD2 (6 bases). Germline lookup yields CDR1 SGHRS and CDR2 YFSETQ. This CDR3 is built from 13 residues. Trimming took 0 bases from V and 7 from J, leaving 10 bases between them. The CDR3 region has the DNA TGCGCCAGCAGCTTGGCGGGGGACGGGACCCAGTACTTC. Translated: CASSLAGDGTQYF.

This clonotype was picked up a small number of times. The chain has TRBV3-1 and TRBJ1-2; tentative D call: TRBD1 (5 bases). The CDR3 runs to 14 residues. V lost 4 bases to trimming and J lost 4 bases, with 13 bases between them. Germline CDR1 and CDR2: LGHDT and YNNKEL (reference sequence). The CDR3 coding sequence is TGTGCCAGCAGCCCTCGGGGGAGAAGCTATGGCTACACCTTC. Translating it yields CASSPRGRSYGYTF.

This clonotype has a count of ten or more. As DNA, the CDR3 is TGTGCCACCAGTAGGGGCAATCAGCCCCAGCATTTT. Its translation is CATSRGNQPQHF. The gene calls are TRBV24-1 and TRBJ1-5; D gene unclear. V was clipped by 6 bases and J by 2 bases, with 4 bases between them. The length of the CDR3 is 12 residues. Germline V gene lookup returns CDR1 KGHDR and CDR2 SFDVKD.

V usage is TRBV11-2 and J usage is TRBJ2-1; 15 nucleotides agree with TRBD2. J gave up 3 bases and V 3 bases, and 15 bases lay outside the gene matches. The CDR3 has 21 residues. From germline, CDR1 is SGHAT and CDR2 FQNNGV. The chain's CDR3 is CASSLGGLAGGQELYYNEQFF. CDR3 coding DNA: TGTGCCAGCAGCTTGGGCGGACTAGCGGGAGGGCAAGAGCTTTACTACAATGAGCAGTTCTTC.